The clone carrying this T cell receptor beta chain was seen at least ten times. Antigen unknown. The data stem from a study of CD8 T cells in ankylosing spondylitis. The CDR3 loop spans 14 amino acids. V lost 10 bases to trimming and J lost 1 base, with 16 bases between them. Study-level results: Clones that were linked to disease were CD8+ and were relatively rare in peripheral blood. For ankylosing spondylitis blood, a TCR beta motif of several highly homologous variants appeared characteristic.

By quantitative 5'-RACE with molecular barcodes, the TCR beta libraries were made. TCRdb redid the calling of the 5' RACE reads with MiXCR, one entry per CDR3 protein. Altogether 500,000 to 550,000 distinct CDR3 sequences are present, roughly an eighth being singletons, with the ten largest covering about 6.5%. Sequenced material: blood, either unsorted or a sorted T cell fraction (not recorded which). The sequence was collected from a male donor with ankylosing spondylitis. This sequence joins TRBV12-3 or TRBV12-4 and TRBJ2-5; the D gene could be TRBD1 or TRBD2 (6 bases each). CDR3 nucleotide sequence: TGTGCCACAACGCGGGGACAACGCCAAGAGACCCAGTACTTC. Protein sequence: CATTRGQRQETQYF.